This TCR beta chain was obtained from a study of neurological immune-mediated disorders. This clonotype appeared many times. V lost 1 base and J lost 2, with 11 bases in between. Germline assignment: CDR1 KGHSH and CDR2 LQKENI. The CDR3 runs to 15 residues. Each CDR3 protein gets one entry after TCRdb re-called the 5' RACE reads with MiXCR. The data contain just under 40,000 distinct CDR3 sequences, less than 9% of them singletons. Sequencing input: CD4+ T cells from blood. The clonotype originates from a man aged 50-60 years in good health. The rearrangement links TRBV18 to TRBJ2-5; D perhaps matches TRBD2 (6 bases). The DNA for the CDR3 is TGTGCCAGCTCACCACGGGAAGGACTACAAGAGACCCAGTACTTC. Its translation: CASSPREGLQETQYF.